One sample yielded the 10 T cell receptor beta chains listed below, sequenced in a study of blood T cell repertoires in COVID-19. This table comes from immunoSEQ multiplex PCR, and its TCRdb copy is limited to in-frame clones, with some not included. The sample records some 150,000 clones, roughly 80% being singletons. Sequencing used peripheral blood. These receptors were obtained from a woman at least 80 years old in a cohort sampled during active or convalescent COVID-19.

V is TRBV19 and J is TRBJ1-5; tentative D call: TRBD1 (6 bases). This CDR3 spans 16 amino acids. Looked up from germline, CDR1 is LNHDA and CDR2 is SQIVND (reference sequence). Trimming removed 6 bases at V and 2 bases at J, with 17 bases between. This chain's CDR3 is CASRKDRGGGNQPQHF. The CDR3 DNA follows: TGTGCCAGTAGAAAAGACAGAGGGGGGGGCAATCAGCCCCAGCATTTT.

This chain connects TRBV5-1 to TRBJ2-3; the D gene is possibly TRBD1 (5 bases). CDR1 SGHRS and CDR2 YFSETQ come from the germline V gene. Between the trimmed V and J ends, which lost 0 bases and 3 bases, there was a span of 8 bases. The CDR3 loop spans 14 amino acids. Here the CDR3 DNA reads TGCGCCAGCAGCTTGGTTCAGGGAACAGATACGCAGTATTTT. It is translated as CASSLVQGTDTQYF. The full variable domain, with the rest looked up from reference TRBV5-1 and TRBJ2-3, is KAGVTQTPRYLIKTRGQQVTLSCSPISGHRSVSWYQQTPGQGLQFLFEYFSETQRNKGNFPGRFSGRQFSNSRSEMNVSTLELGDSALYLCASSLVQGTDTQYFGPGTRLTVL.

The chain is built from TRBV20-1 and TRBJ2-3; 9 nucleotides agree with TRBD2. The CDR3 runs 17 residues. Germline V gene sequence: CDR1 DFQATT, CDR2 SNEGSKA (reference sequence). The trim removed 3 bases at V and 7 bases at J, leaving 17 bases unmatched. CDR3 bases: TGCAGTGCTAGTAGTCCTAGCGGGGCGTCCGATTTCAATACGCAGTATTTT. Translated, it gives CSASSPSGASDFNTQYF.

V and J are TRBV19 and TRBJ1-6, with 10 bases lining up with TRBD1. Unmatched junction bases numbered 9, after V lost 6 bases and J lost 7 bases. Germline CDR1 and CDR2: LNHDA and SQIVND (reference sequence). The CDR3 has 16 amino acids. The CDR3 DNA follows: TGTGCCAGTAGACCCCCCGGGACAGGGGAAAATTCACCCCTCCACTTT. Its translation is CASRPPGTGENSPLHF.

Only one count was recorded for this clone. The rearrangement joins TRBV5-5 to TRBJ2-7; 8 bases match TRBD1. Germline-derived CDR1 and CDR2 are SGHKS and YYEKEE (reference sequence). V trimming: 0 bases; J trimming: 6 bases; junction bases outside the gene matches: 5. This CDR3 comprises 14 residues. Here the CDR3 reads CASSLGPGGFEQYV. The CDR3 coding sequence is TGTGCCAGCAGCTTGGGTCCAGGGGGCTTCGAGCAGTACGTC.

This clone was recorded a few times. The chain joins TRBV5-1 to TRBJ2-3, with D maybe TRBD1 (5 bases). The CDR3 runs 16 residues. Germline V lookup: CDR1 SGHRS, CDR2 YFSETQ. V lost 4 bases and J 3 bases, leaving 18 bases between the germline ends. The CDR3 region is CASSHTGDLRTDTQYF. CDR3 in DNA: TGCGCCAGCAGCCATACAGGAGATTTGAGGACAGATACGCAGTATTTT.

As regards this clone: Other DNA variants within this sample encode the same CDR3. The genes are TRBV15 and TRBJ1-1, with D maybe TRBD1 (6 bases). CDR1 is LNHNV, CDR2 YYDKDF, per germline (reference sequence). V was trimmed by 5 bases and J by 1 base, leaving 8 bases between them. This CDR3 region has 13 residues. The DNA for the CDR3 is TGTGCCACCAGCTGGGGACAGAACACTGAAGCTTTCTTT. Residues: CATSWGQNTEAFF.

This clone has only a few counts. This CDR3 is CASRPWDRGNSPLHF. CDR3 in DNA: TGTGCCAGCAGACCCTGGGACAGGGGCAATTCACCCCTCCACTTT. The V and J genes are TRBV28 and TRBJ1-6, with 10 bases identical to TRBD1. V shed 6 bases and J 7 bases; nucleotides not matched to a gene: 6. Germline CDR1 MDHEN, CDR2 SYDVKM. This CDR3 is built from 15 residues.

This chain connects TRBV30 to TRBJ1-6, with D possibly matching TRBD1 (6 bases). CDR1 GTSNPN and CDR2 SVGIG come from the germline V gene (reference sequence). The CDR3 contains 14 residues. V shed 3 bases and J shed 8 bases, with 14 bases lying between them. CDR3: CAWRKQGNDSPLHF. The DNA for the CDR3 is TGTGCCTGGAGAAAACAGGGCAATGATTCACCCCTCCACTTT.

The J gene is TRBJ2-1, the V gene TRBV4-1, with 9 bases lining up with TRBD1. V dropped 4 bases and J dropped 0; count of bases not matched to a gene: 4. Germline-derived CDR1 and CDR2 are MGHRA and YSYEKL. The CDR3 consists of 16 residues. The CDR3 DNA sequence: TGCGCCAGCAGCCCCGGACAGGGGAGCTCCTACAATGAGCAGTTCTTC. It encodes CASSPGQGSSYNEQFF.